This T cell receptor beta chain was sequenced during a study of T cells after yellow fever vaccination. Overall study context: SMART-Seq v4 Ultra Low Input handled preparation of low-cell-number fractions.

Study-level points and caveats: Among primary-vaccination clones, most reappeared after the booster, at 95% to 96% for CD4 and approximately 90% for CD8.

Generation of TCR cDNA used 5'RACE template switching (which added a universal primer site and UMIs). One entry per CDR3 protein, called by TCRdb with MiXCR from the 5' RACE reads. The profile shows some 10,000 distinct CDR3 sequences, under 5.5% of them singletons. By sample fraction, this clonotype is medium-sized. Germline loops: CDR1 MNHEY, CDR2 SVGAGI. The J segment lost 4 bases and the V segment lost 6 bases, leaving 9 bases of the junction unmatched. This CDR3 is 15 amino acids long. The sequence was collected from a man younger than 30 who received the YFV17D yellow fever vaccine. The genes are TRBV6-5 and TRBJ2-3, with 8 positions matching TRBD2. Specimen: PBMCs, either bulk or a sorted T-cell subset (CD4+, CD8+, memory, or dextramer-sorted; not recorded which), collected roughly 15 days after the first yellow fever vaccination. The CDR3 DNA is TGTGCCAGCAGACTCGGGGGGGCCGGTTCAGATACGCAGTATTTT. Its translation: CASRLGGAGSDTQYF.